This T cell receptor beta chain emerged from a study of blood T cell repertoires in COVID-19. Turning to the study itself: The United States, Italy and Spain were the sources of the acute and convalescent COVID-19 samples. Sample material is recorded as cDNA or gDNA derived from T cells, B-cell-depleted T cells, or PBMCs.

In the original workflow: The authors estimated nucleated cell counts from reference gene primer amplification. The assay was immunoSEQ multiplex PCR, and TCRdb's table has in-frame clones only and misses some. V and J calls and clone size are copied from that table; D and trimming were computed from the DNA. Of a few hundred thousand clones listed, about nine tenths are singletons. From germline, CDR1 is SGDLS and CDR2 YYNGEE. CDR3 length equals 15 residues. V dropped 1 base and J dropped 4; count of bases not matched to a gene: 3. The chain employs TRBV9 and TRBJ2-1; TRBD2 matches at 9 bases. This receptor was obtained from a man younger than 35 with active or convalescent COVID-19. The sample was peripheral blood. This CDR3 is CASSVLAGNYNEQFF. The CDR3 region has the DNA TGTGCCAGCAGCGTACTAGCGGGGAATTACAATGAGCAGTTCTTC.